This T cell receptor (beta chain) stems from a study of OX40 agonist ivuxolimab in advanced cancers. Study summary: Patients were under 90% male with ages roughly 20 to 80, mean around 61.

The CDR3 is made up of 15 amino acids. Germline loops: CDR1 SGHTA, CDR2 FQGTGA. V was trimmed by 4 bases and J by 0 bases, leaving 10 bases between them. Study-level results: Low normalized T-cell clonal expansion also characterized some of the nonresponders.

Sequencing used immunoSEQ multiplex PCR; TCRdb keeps in-frame clones, though not all of them. In the table there are about 66,000 clones, about nine tenths of which are singletons. Comment on this clone: The antigen is not known.

The TCR comes from an adult with an advanced solid tumor such as melanoma, head and neck, liver or kidney cancer. This material consisted of CD4+ or CD8+ T cells sorted from blood, taken in a trial of the OX40 agonist ivuxolimab. The chain joins TRBV7-3 to TRBJ2-1, with D perhaps TRBD1 (6 bases). The CDR3 reads CASSSQGFSYNEQFF. The DNA of the CDR3 is TGTGCCAGCAGCTCTCAGGGGTTCTCCTACAATGAGCAGTTCTTC.